This is a list of T cell receptor beta chains from one sample in a study of shared clonotypes between healthy human individuals. The repertoire was sequenced with immunoSEQ multiplex PCR; TCRdb's copy has only in-frame clones and lacks some. The sample lists roughly 1,100,000 clones; roughly 75% were seen once. The sample was memory CD4+ T cells sorted from blood. The receptors shown here come from a man aged 18-30 years in good health. CDR3s include the opening cysteine and the closing phenylalanine or tryptophan. A D gene is named only where the DNA matches it firmly. Clone size is given for some rows only: seen once, a few or many times, or a class if the clone is expanded.

V: TRBV4-3; D: TRBD1; J: TRBJ2-7; size: -; CDR3: CASSLVVTGGIEQYF; DNA: TGCGCCAGCAGCTTGGTTGTGACAGGGGGCATCGAGCAGTACTTC
V: TRBV10-1; D: -; J: TRBJ2-5; size: -; CDR3: CASKGTEPPQETQYF; DNA: TGCGCCAGCAAGGGAACCGAACCGCCACAAGAGACCCAGTACTTC
V: TRBV6-5; D: TRBD1; J: TRBJ2-7; size: -; CDR3: CASSRGQGTHEQYF; DNA: TGTGCCAGCAGCCGGGGACAGGGTACCCACGAGCAGTACTTC
V: TRBV6-1; D: -; J: TRBJ1-6; size: few; CDR3: CASSMGLPLHF; DNA: TGTGCCAGCAGTATGGGCCTCCCCCTCCACTTT
V: TRBV19; D: -; J: TRBJ1-5; size: -; CDR3: CASSIGGQPQHF; DNA: TGTGCCAGTAGTATAGGAGGGCAGCCCCAGCATTTT
V: TRBV2; D: TRBD1; J: TRBJ1-1; size: -; CDR3: CASSMPGTENEAFF; DNA: TGTGCCAGCAGTATGCCCGGGACAGAGAATGAAGCTTTCTTT
V: TRBV13; D: TRBD2; J: TRBJ2-3; size: -; CDR3: CASSLLAGRITDTQYF; DNA: TGTGCCAGCAGCTTGCTAGCGGGGCGGATCACAGATACGCAGTATTTT
V: TRBV4-1; D: -; J: TRBJ1-2; size: many; CDR3: CASSQDHGPPYGYTF; DNA: TGCGCCAGCAGCCAAGATCACGGCCCCCCCTATGGCTACACCTTC
V: TRBV19; D: -; J: TRBJ1-2; size: -; CDR3: CASSPRQEKLYGYTF; DNA: TGTGCCAGTAGCCCAAGACAGGAGAAGCTCTATGGCTACACCTTC
V: TRBV6-1; D: -; J: TRBJ1-1; size: few; CDR3: CASSQKGNTEAFF; DNA: TGTGCCAGCAGTCAGAAAGGGAACACTGAAGCTTTCTTT
V: TRBV5-8; D: TRBD1; J: TRBJ1-2; size: -; CDR3: CASSLGGQGYYGYTF; DNA: TGTGCCAGCAGCTTGGGGGGACAGGGGTACTATGGCTACACCTTC
V: TRBV6-1; D: -; J: TRBJ1-5; size: -; CDR3: CASSELGNQPQHF; DNA: TGTGCCAGCAGTGAACTAGGGAACCAGCCCCAGCATTTT
V: TRBV19; D: -; J: TRBJ1-5; size: -; CDR3: CASSVQVSNQPQHF; DNA: TGTGCCAGTAGTGTTCAGGTTAGCAATCAGCCCCAGCATTTT
V: TRBV6-1; D: -; J: TRBJ1-1; size: -; CDR3: CASMVPLNTEAFF; DNA: TGTGCCAGCATGGTTCCCCTGAACACTGAAGCTTTCTTT
V: TRBV5-1; D: TRBD1; J: TRBJ2-3; size: -; CDR3: CASSLGQGSTDTQYF; DNA: TGCGCCAGCAGCCTCGGACAGGGGAGCACAGATACGCAGTATTTT
V: TRBV30; D: TRBD1; J: TRBJ1-2; size: -; CDR3: CAWSQGGYGYTF; DNA: TGTGCCTGGAGTCAGGGGGGCTATGGCTACACCTTC
V: TRBV5-5; D: TRBD2; J: TRBJ2-3; size: -; CDR3: CASSLTASGQKADTQYF; DNA: TGTGCCAGCAGCTTGACGGCTAGCGGGCAGAAAGCAGATACGCAGTATTTT
V: TRBV18; D: -; J: TRBJ2-3; size: once; CDR3: CASSPSLGQYTQYF; DNA: TGTGCCAGCTCACCGTCTTTAGGACAATATACGCAGTATTTT
V: TRBV10-3; D: -; J: TRBJ2-1; size: -; CDR3: CAISGYNEQFF; DNA: TGTGCCATCTCAGGATACAATGAGCAGTTCTTC
V: TRBV6-4; D: TRBD1; J: TRBJ2-7; size: -; CDR3: CASRTDREYEQYF; DNA: TGTGCCAGCAGGACCGACAGGGAGTACGAGCAGTACTTC
V: TRBV28; D: -; J: TRBJ2-3; size: once; CDR3: CASSSGTDTQYF; DNA: TGTGCCAGCAGTTCGGGCACAGATACGCAGTATTTT
V: TRBV2; D: -; J: TRBJ2-7; size: -; CDR3: CASRIASLSYEQYF; DNA: TGTGCCAGCAGAATAGCGTCGCTTTCCTACGAGCAGTACTTC
V: TRBV2; D: TRBD1; J: TRBJ1-3; size: -; CDR3: CASRESDRGRDTIYF; DNA: TGTGCCAGCAGGGAATCGGACAGGGGGCGGGACACCATATATTTT
V: TRBV6-1; D: TRBD1; J: TRBJ2-7; size: -; CDR3: CASSEGDSSYEQYF; DNA: TGTGCCAGCAGTGAAGGGGACAGCTCCTACGAGCAGTACTTC
V: TRBV7-2; D: TRBD2; J: TRBJ2-3; size: -; CDR3: CASSSVAGRQYF; DNA: TGTGCCAGCAGCTCTGTAGCGGGGCGGCAGTATTTT
V: TRBV29-1; D: TRBD1; J: TRBJ1-2; size: -; CDR3: CSVDRGANYGYTF; DNA: TGCAGCGTGGACAGGGGAGCTAACTATGGCTACACCTTC
V: TRBV2; D: -; J: TRBJ2-2; size: -; CDR3: CASRTPTGNTGELFF; DNA: TGTGCCAGCAGGACGCCCACAGGGAACACCGGGGAGCTGTTTTTT
V: TRBV11-2; D: -; J: TRBJ2-7; size: -; CDR3: CASSLNPRDNYEQYF; DNA: TGTGCCAGCAGCTTAAATCCACGGGATAACTACGAGCAGTACTTC
V: TRBV5-1; D: TRBD2; J: TRBJ2-5; size: once; CDR3: CASSLEGQGGLAGDF; DNA: TGCGCCAGCAGCTTGGAGGGACAGGGAGGACTAGCGGGGGACTTC
V: TRBV30; D: TRBD2; J: TRBJ2-7; size: -; CDR3: CAWSGGLAGASTYEQYF; DNA: TGTGCCTGGAGTGGGGGACTAGCGGGAGCATCGACCTACGAGCAGTACTTC
V: TRBV2; D: -; J: TRBJ2-5; size: -; CDR3: CASSEIPLSAETQYF; DNA: TGTGCCAGCAGTGAAATTCCCCTTTCGGCAGAGACCCAGTACTTC
V: TRBV6-5; D: -; J: TRBJ1-2; size: -; CDR3: CASSYSFGGGYGYTF; DNA: TGTGCCAGCAGTTACTCATTCGGAGGGGGCTATGGCTACACCTTC
V: TRBV27; D: -; J: TRBJ2-5; size: few; CDR3: CASSPYWGEVKTQYF; DNA: TGTGCCAGCAGTCCCTACTGGGGAGAGGTAAAGACCCAGTACTTC
V: TRBV11-2; D: TRBD1; J: TRBJ1-2; size: -; CDR3: CASSPIDWTGEGYTF; DNA: TGTGCCAGCAGCCCCATAGATTGGACAGGGGAGGGCTACACCTTC
V: TRBV19; D: TRBD1; J: TRBJ2-2; size: -; CDR3: CASGTGANTGELFF; DNA: TGTGCCAGCGGGACAGGCGCGAACACCGGGGAGCTGTTTTTT
V: TRBV20-1; D: -; J: TRBJ1-1; size: -; CDR3: CSARVEATAFF; DNA: TGCAGTGCTAGAGTCGAAGCAACAGCTTTCTTT
V: TRBV9; D: TRBD2; J: TRBJ2-3; size: once; CDR3: CASSQGLAGVEDTQYF; DNA: TGTGCCAGCAGCCAGGGGCTAGCGGGAGTGGAGGATACGCAGTATTTT
V: TRBV6-6; D: -; J: TRBJ2-2; size: -; CDR3: CASSLYRVDTGELFF; DNA: TGTGCCAGCAGTTTATACAGGGTGGACACCGGGGAGCTGTTTTTT
V: TRBV6-6; D: -; J: TRBJ1-1; size: -; CDR3: CASEQYTEAFF; DNA: TGTGCCAGCGAACAGTACACTGAAGCTTTCTTT
V: TRBV5-4; D: TRBD1; J: TRBJ2-7; size: once; CDR3: CASSLTGDRSEQYF; DNA: TGTGCCAGCAGCTTGACAGGGGACCGATCCGAGCAGTACTTC
V: TRBV10-2; D: -; J: TRBJ1-2; size: -; CDR3: CASSDQGYGYTF; DNA: TGCGCCAGCAGTGATCAGGGCTATGGCTACACCTTC
V: TRBV9; D: -; J: TRBJ2-7; size: -; CDR3: CASSVDGSGYEQYF; DNA: TGTGCCAGCAGCGTAGACGGGAGCGGCTACGAGCAGTACTTC
V: TRBV5-6; D: -; J: TRBJ1-1; size: -; CDR3: CASSLKVEAFF; DNA: TGTGCCAGCAGCTTAAAGGTTGAAGCTTTCTTT
V: TRBV7-9; D: -; J: TRBJ2-1; size: -; CDR3: CASSLTAHNEQFF; DNA: TGTGCCAGCAGCTTAACAGCGCACAATGAGCAGTTCTTC
V: TRBV27; D: TRBD2; J: TRBJ2-3; size: -; CDR3: CASSPNYGAGGNTQYF; DNA: TGTGCCAGCAGTCCGAACTATGGAGCGGGGGGGAATACGCAGTATTTT
V: TRBV5-6; D: -; J: TRBJ1-3; size: -; CDR3: CASSSSPISGNTIYF; DNA: TGTGCCAGCAGCTCTTCCCCTATCTCTGGAAACACCATATATTTT
V: TRBV15; D: -; J: TRBJ1-3; size: once; CDR3: CATSRDQGLGNTIYF; DNA: TGTGCCACCAGCAGAGACCAAGGCCTAGGGAACACCATATATTTT
V: TRBV7-3; D: -; J: TRBJ2-3; size: -; CDR3: CASSSGGATDTQYF; DNA: TGTGCCAGCAGCTCCGGAGGAGCCACAGATACGCAGTATTTT
V: TRBV7-2; D: -; J: TRBJ2-1; size: -; CDR3: CASSPQQGGQFF; DNA: TGTGCCAGCAGCCCCCAGCAGGGAGGACAGTTCTTC
V: TRBV6-6; D: -; J: TRBJ2-1; size: -; CDR3: CASSYRRTTSGNEQFF; DNA: TGTGCCAGCAGTTATAGAAGGACTACATCCGGCAATGAGCAGTTCTTC
V: TRBV2; D: -; J: TRBJ2-3; size: -; CDR3: CASRIGDMWSTDTQYF; DNA: TGTGCCAGCAGGATAGGGGATATGTGGAGCACAGATACGCAGTATTTT
V: TRBV21-1; D: -; J: TRBJ2-5; size: -; CDR3: CASSQDKQGVPGLGTQYF; DNA: TGTGCCAGCAGCCAAGATAAACAGGGGGTTCCGGGACTAGGGACCCAGTACTTC
V: TRBV30; D: TRBD1; J: TRBJ1-2; size: -; CDR3: CAWGTGGRGYTF; DNA: TGTGCCTGGGGGACAGGGGGAAGGGGCTACACCTTC
V: TRBV15; D: -; J: TRBJ1-2; size: once; CDR3: CATSRDPGYGYTF; DNA: TGTGCCACCAGCAGAGATCCGGGGTATGGCTACACCTTC
V: TRBV11-2; D: TRBD1; J: TRBJ2-7; size: -; CDR3: CASSWAGGGGFEQYF; DNA: TGTGCCAGCAGCTGGGCAGGGGGCGGAGGGTTCGAGCAGTACTTC
V: TRBV6-5; D: -; J: TRBJ2-7; size: -; CDR3: CASRPGGRDAYEQYF; DNA: TGTGCCAGCAGACCCGGCGGGCGAGACGCCTACGAGCAGTACTTC
V: TRBV2; D: -; J: TRBJ2-2; size: -; CDR3: CASKGYTGELFF; DNA: TGTGCCAGCAAGGGGTACACCGGGGAGCTGTTTTTT